The 18 T cell receptor beta chains in this list originate from one sample, sequenced in a study of beta chain features in type 1 diabetes. Isolated RNA was reverse transcribed in full, so expressed TCRB transcripts were sequenced. Method: immunoSEQ multiplex PCR; TCRdb's copy keeps in-frame clones and lacks some. The table has hundreds of thousands of clones, about 14% seen once; the top ten hold about 0.097%. The specimen sequenced was naive CD4+ T cells from blood. The receptors were gathered from a man aged 18-30 years in good health.

The rearrangement joins TRBV7-9 to TRBJ2-3, with TRBD1 matching over 7 bases. The germline gives CDR1 SEHNR, CDR2 FQNEAQ (reference sequence). This CDR3 is 15 amino acids long. V shed 7 bases, J shed 3 bases, and the junction held 10 bases outside the gene matches. In DNA form, the CDR3 reads TGTGCCAGCACCCAGAAGGGGGCTCCAACAGATACGCAGTATTTT. Protein product: CASTQKGAPTDTQYF.

The chain employs TRBV18 and TRBJ2-7, with TRBD1 matching 7 bases. The trim removed 5 bases at V and 3 bases at J, leaving 7 bases unmatched. The CDR3 loop spans 14 amino acids. CDR1 KGHSH and CDR2 LQKENI come from the germline V gene. CDR3 loop: CASSSSGTDYEQYF. The CDR3 DNA is TGTGCCAGCTCATCCTCCGGGACAGACTACGAGCAGTACTTC.

The table lists this clone with a few counts. The chain has TRBV6-6 and TRBJ2-7; TRBD2 aligns across 13 bases. From germline, CDR1 is MNHNY and CDR2 SVGAGI (reference sequence). V gave up 4 bases and J gave up 5 bases; unmatched junction bases: 5. The CDR3 spans 15 residues. The CDR3 loop reads CASSLRTSGRDEQYF. DNA of the CDR3: TGTGCCAGCAGTTTGAGGACTAGCGGGAGAGACGAGCAGTACTTC.

The chain recombines TRBV28 with TRBJ2-1; no definite D call. This CDR3 is 12 amino acids long. Trimming stripped 6 bases from V and 4 bases from J, with 7 bases between. Germline V gives CDR1 MDHEN, CDR2 SYDVKM. CDR3 DNA sequence: TGTGCCAGCAGGGGATTATACAATGAGCAGTTCTTC. It specifies CASRGLYNEQFF.

On this clone itself: Other DNA sequences in this specimen translate into the identical CDR3. The rearrangement links TRBV9 to TRBJ1-5, with a tentative D call TRBD1 (5 bases). There are 15 residues in the CDR3. The germline gives CDR1 SGDLS, CDR2 YYNGEE. Between the trimmed V and J ends, which lost 0 bases and 0 bases, there was a span of 7 bases. The CDR3 nucleotides read TGTGCCAGCAGCGTAGGGGGGTATAGCAATCAGCCCCAGCATTTT. This gives the protein CASSVGGYSNQPQHF.

The genes are TRBV7-9 and TRBJ2-3; TRBD1 matches at 7 bases. The CDR3 is 15 residues long. The V gene's germline CDR1 is SEHNR and CDR2 FQNEAQ (reference sequence). V was clipped by 5 bases and J by 1 base; unmatched bases: 6. The CDR3 bases are TGTGCCAGCAGCATTCGGGACAGACGCACAGATACGCAGTATTTT. It codes for CASSIRDRRTDTQYF.

This clone has just a few counts. The chain links TRBV30 to TRBJ1-2; 11 bases fit TRBD1. J gave up 7 bases and V 2 bases, and 12 bases lay outside the gene matches. The CDR3 totals 16 residues. Per the germline V gene, CDR1 is GTSNPN and CDR2 is SVGIG (reference sequence). CDR3 nucleotides: TGTGCCTGGAGTTTGTTGGGGGACAGGGGGAGGTTTGGCTACACCTTC. The encoded protein is CAWSLLGDRGRFGYTF.

V gene TRBV27 combines with J gene TRBJ1-2, with a possible D match to TRBD1 (5 bases). This CDR3 has 14 residues. Germline values: CDR1 MNHEY, CDR2 SMNVEV (reference sequence). The V gene lost 3 bases and the J gene lost 0 bases, with 8 bases spanning the gap. Here the CDR3 reads CASSLRGTNYGYTF. The CDR3 bases are TGTGCCAGCAGTTTGAGGGGTACTAACTATGGCTACACCTTC.

There are a few counts of this clone. The gene calls are TRBV29-1 and TRBJ1-3; 7 nucleotides align to TRBD1. CDR1 is SQVTM and CDR2 is ANQGSEA in the germline V gene. J gave up 0 bases and V 8 bases, and 7 bases lay outside the gene matches. The CDR3 has 14 residues. CDR3 residues: CSIRDSHSGNTIYF. As DNA, the CDR3 is TGCAGCATCCGGGACAGCCACTCTGGAAACACCATATATTTT.

The chain couples TRBV28 to TRBJ2-1; tentatively, D is TRBD2 (5 bases). The CDR3 contains 15 residues. The germline V and J ends were trimmed by 5 bases and 8 bases, with 19 bases remaining between them. CDR1 and CDR2 from the germline V gene are MDHEN and SYDVKM. The chain's CDR3 is CASSQGLLRPYEQFF. The CDR3, as DNA: TGTGCCAGCAGTCAAGGACTTCTTCGACCGTATGAGCAGTTCTTC.

V gene TRBV28 combines with J gene TRBJ2-1; D is uncertain. The CDR3 extends over 14 amino acids. Looked up from germline, CDR1 is MDHEN and CDR2 is SYDVKM. The V gene lost 5 bases and the J gene lost 1 base, with 9 bases spanning the gap. This CDR3 is CASSTPRSYNEQFF. In nucleotides, the CDR3 is TGTGCCAGCAGTACCCCTCGATCCTACAATGAGCAGTTCTTC.

This clone was detected a few times. The chain joins TRBV7-2 to TRBJ1-2; D remains unclear. V was cut by 3 bases and J by 4 bases, with 9 bases left in between. The CDR3 contains 13 residues. Germline values: CDR1 SGHTA, CDR2 FQGNSA. In DNA, the CDR3 is TGTGCCAGCAGCTTCGAGGATCGCTATGGCTACACCTTC. Protein product: CASSFEDRYGYTF.

V is TRBV5-4 and J is TRBJ2-7, with 7 nucleotides matching TRBD2. Germline V CDR1 and CDR2: SGHNT, YYREEE (reference sequence). This CDR3 has 16 residues. V gave up 5 bases and J gave up 4 bases; unmatched junction bases: 15. The CDR3 sequence: CASRLIRGGSSYEQYF. The CDR3 coding sequence is TGTGCCAGCAGACTGATTAGGGGCGGGAGTTCGTACGAGCAGTACTTC.

This clone was counted a few times. This chain joins TRBV7-3 and TRBJ2-7; 10 bases fit TRBD1. Unmatched junction bases numbered 8, after V lost 3 bases and J lost 6 bases. From germline, CDR1 is SGHTA and CDR2 FQGTGA. The CDR3 covers 15 residues. CDR3 sequence (DNA): TGTGCCAGCAGCTTGATGGGGACAGGGGATACCGAGCAGTACTTC. Residues: CASSLMGTGDTEQYF.

This chain uses TRBV5-4 with TRBJ2-2; the D is unclear. In germline, CDR1 is SGHNT, CDR2 YYREEE (reference sequence). Trimming shortened V by 1 base and J by 1 base, and 8 bases separated the two germline ends. The CDR3 length is 15 residues. CDR3 coding DNA: TGTGCCAGCAGCTTGCCAGGTGGGAACACCGGGGAGCTGTTTTTT. It translates to CASSLPGGNTGELFF. The complete variable domain, with remaining parts taken from reference TRBV5-4 and TRBJ2-2, reads ETGVTQSPTHLIKTRGQQVTLRCSSQSGHNTVSWYQQALGQGPQFIFQYYREEENGRGNFPPRFSGLQFPNYSSELNVNALELDDSALYLCASSLPGGNTGELFFGEGSRLTVL.

This clone has a handful of counts. This same CDR3 is encoded by further DNA sequences in the sample. This chain connects TRBV9 to TRBJ2-5; 10 nucleotides match TRBD2. The germline V gene encodes CDR1 SGDLS and CDR2 YYNGEE. V lost 0 bases and J lost 1; bases outside the gene matches: 3. This CDR3 is built from 16 residues. The CDR3 spells CASSVGTSGAQETQYF. In DNA, the CDR3 is TGTGCCAGCAGCGTAGGCACTAGCGGGGCCCAAGAGACCCAGTACTTC. Combining the CDR3 with reference TRBV9 and TRBJ2-5 gives the whole variable domain DSGVTQTPKHLITATGQRVTLRCSPRSGDLSVYWYQQSLDQGLQFLIQYYNGEERAKGNILERFSAQQFPDLHSELNLSSLELGDSALYFCASSVGTSGAQETQYFGPGTRLLVL.

The rearrangement links TRBV7-9 to TRBJ1-3; D not certain. Germline lookup yields CDR1 SEHNR and CDR2 FQNEAQ (reference sequence). There are 16 residues in the CDR3. V was clipped by 5 bases and J by 7 bases, with 21 bases between them. The CDR3 protein is CASSPTRYVVRNTIYF. The DNA for the CDR3 is TGTGCCAGCAGCCCAACCAGATATGTTGTCCGGAACACCATATATTTT.

The CDR3 spells CASSPVKAGWNTGELFF. In DNA, the CDR3 is TGTGCCAGCTCACCGGTGAAAGCGGGGTGGAACACCGGGGAGCTGTTTTTT. The V and J genes are TRBV18 and TRBJ2-2, with 7 nucleotides matching TRBD2. The CDR3 length is 17 residues. Trimming removed 3 bases from V and 1 base from J; junction bases left unmatched: 8. CDR1 KGHSH and CDR2 LQKENI come from the germline V gene.